This TCR beta chain was captured by sequencing in a study of T cells in Graves' hyperthyroidism and ophthalmopathy. RNA transcripts yielded amplified TCR beta CDR3 regions. Carried out on the TCR CDR3, a first-round RT-PCR used the HTBI primer set. Via MiXCR, TCRdb re-called the multiplex PCR reads, giving one row per CDR3 protein. The sample yields a few hundred thousand distinct CDR3 sequences, 13% to 15% seen once. Ten or more counts support this clonotype. The study based diagnoses on clinical symptoms, serum thyroxine and TRAb, thyroid ultrasound and orbital computed tomography. This CDR3 is built from 17 residues. Germline assignment: CDR1 SGHRS and CDR2 YFSETQ. The ends lost 0 bases at V and 0 bases at J; junction bases unmatched: 5.

The origin of this receptor is a woman aged 25 to 39 with Graves' ophthalmopathy. The sequenced material came from blood. The gene calls are TRBV5-1 and TRBJ2-3; TRBD2 matches at 9 bases. CDR3 nucleotide sequence: TGCGCCAGCAGCTTGGTGCTAGCGGGGTCTAGCACAGATACGCAGTATTTT. It is translated as CASSLVLAGSSTDTQYF.